This T cell receptor beta chain emerged from a study of blood T cells in healthy people across ages. Primed by a sample-barcoded 5' primer and a J-beta primer mix, a second PCR proceeded for 7 to 11 cycles. TCRdb reanalysed the 5' RACE reads using MiXCR and keeps one entry per CDR3 protein. The sample lists about 1.4 million distinct CDR3 sequences; around 59% were seen once. CDR1 and CDR2 from the germline V gene are LGHNA and YSLEER. V dropped 0 bases and J dropped 9 bases, with 13 bases sitting between them. This CDR3 has 14 residues. The chain carries TRBV4-3 and TRBJ2-3, with D maybe TRBD1 (5 bases). The sequence was collected from a man aged 18 to 35 in good health. The specimen sequenced was blood. Here the CDR3 DNA reads TGCGCCAGCAGCCAAGATCGGACACTTGGGACGCAGTATTTT. It specifies CASSQDRTLGTQYF.